The 10 T cell receptor beta chains given below trace back to one sample, sequenced in a study of yellow fever vaccine responses in identical twins. TCRdb independently ran MiXCR on the RT-PCR reads; one entry per CDR3 protein. The sample includes roughly 23,000 distinct CDR3 sequences, 60% to 80% of them seen just once. The specimen was T cells from blood (PBMCs), unsorted or a sorted subset (not recorded which), collected before or after yellow fever vaccination (not recorded which). These receptors originate from a young woman who received the yellow fever vaccine.

The CDR3 DNA follows: TGTGCCAGCACCTCCCCCGGTTCCGGGGAGCTGTTTTTT. This codes for CASTSPGSGELFF. The genes are TRBV11-3 and TRBJ2-2, with no clear D. Germline CDR1 reads SGHNT; CDR2 reads YENEEA. V lost 7 bases to trimming and J lost 6 bases, with 12 bases between them. There are 13 residues in the CDR3.

The chain uses TRBV28 and TRBJ2-2; D remains unclear. Trimming removed 3 bases from V and 6 bases from J, with 5 bases in between. The CDR3 length is 12 residues. CDR1 is MDHEN and CDR2 is SYDVKM in the germline V gene. CDR3 DNA: TGTGCCAGCAGTTTTACTGCCGGGGAGCTGTTTTTT. Translated, it gives CASSFTAGELFF.

This sequence joins TRBV2 and TRBJ1-1, with 7 bases matching TRBD1. Germline V gene sequence: CDR1 SNHLY, CDR2 FYNNEI. V lost 3 bases and J lost 0; bases outside the gene matches: 7. The CDR3 is 16 residues long. CDR3 DNA: TGTGCCAGCAGTGATTTGGACAGGCGTATGAACACTGAAGCTTTCTTT. As protein: CASSDLDRRMNTEAFF.

This clonotype turned up a few times. The chain recombines TRBV18 with TRBJ2-3; unclear D gene. V was trimmed by 2 bases and J by 3 bases, leaving 15 bases between them. The CDR3 loop spans 16 amino acids. Germline assignment: CDR1 KGHSH and CDR2 LQKENI. Here the CDR3 reads CASSPELVSRTDTQYF. DNA of the CDR3: TGTGCCAGCTCACCAGAGTTAGTCAGCCGGACAGATACGCAGTATTTT.

The chain is built from TRBV29-1 and TRBJ2-5, with D possibly TRBD1 on 6 matching bases. V was cut by 8 bases and J by 5 bases, with 18 bases left in between. Per germline, CDR1 SQVTM and CDR2 ANQGSEA. The CDR3 totals 13 residues. The CDR3 nucleotides are TGCAGCCCCTGGGGTCCCCAGGGGGAGACCCAGTACTTC. As protein: CSPWGPQGETQYF.

The chain is built from TRBV5-1 and TRBJ2-3, with TRBD2 matching over 8 bases. CDR3 size: 16 residues. Looked up from germline, CDR1 is SGHRS and CDR2 is YFSETQ. The V segment lost 3 bases and the J segment 6 bases; nucleotides outside the gene matches: 12. The CDR3 DNA is TGCGCCAGCAGCTCAAAACGTAGCGGGGCGGGTGATACGCAGTATTTT. Protein product: CASSSKRSGAGDTQYF.

The chain couples TRBV11-3 to TRBJ2-1, with 9 bases identical to TRBD2. The CDR3 is 18 amino acids. Germline V gene sequence: CDR1 SGHNT, CDR2 YENEEA. J gave up 3 bases and V 3 bases, and 12 bases lay outside the gene matches. The DNA for the CDR3 is TGTGCCAGCAGCTTTTTGCCGACCGGGACTAGCTTCTACAATGAGCAGTTCTTC. It encodes CASSFLPTGTSFYNEQFF.

The rearrangement uses TRBV20-1 and TRBJ2-6; a possible D gene is TRBD1 (6 bases). Germline lookup yields CDR1 DFQATT and CDR2 SNEGSKA (reference sequence). CDR3 length: 16 amino acids. V shed 6 bases and J shed 0 bases, with 15 bases lying between them. The DNA of the CDR3 is TGCAGTGCCCCGCGACAGGCTATCTCTGGGGCCAACGTCCTGACTTTC. Amino acids: CSAPRQAISGANVLTF.

The rearrangement joins TRBV12-3 or TRBV12-4 to TRBJ2-7; TRBD1 might be the D (6 bases). Trimming left V 6 bases short and J 4 bases short, with 16 bases between. The CDR3 has 14 amino acids. The CDR3 coding sequence is TGTGCCAGCAGACAAACCCGGGACACGTACGAGCAGTACTTC. It specifies CASRQTRDTYEQYF.

The chain uses TRBV18 and TRBJ2-3; TRBD1 agrees at 7 bases. V lost 3 bases, J lost 3 bases, and 9 bases stayed unmatched. CDR1 KGHSH and CDR2 LQKENI come from the germline V gene. This CDR3 has 16 residues. This CDR3 is CASSPPRGSLTDTQYF. CDR3 nucleotide sequence: TGTGCCAGCTCACCGCCCAGGGGGTCCTTGACAGATACGCAGTATTTT.